Presented here are 22 T cell receptor beta chains from one specimen sequenced in a study of cytomegalovirus exposure and HLA in healthy donors. The PCR employed 60 Vbeta primers together with 13 Jbeta primers. This table comes from immunoSEQ multiplex PCR, and its TCRdb copy is limited to in-frame clones, with some not included. The top ten clones hold about 0.8% of a sample with under 200,000 clones, 76% of them seen once. Material: PBMCs. The source of these receptors is a female donor in good health and CMV-seronegative.

The chain employs TRBV9 and TRBJ2-1; the match to TRBD1 covers 9 bases. Germline lookup yields CDR1 SGDLS and CDR2 YYNGEE. V was clipped by 2 bases and J by 7 bases; unmatched bases: 7. The CDR3 runs to 15 residues. Written as DNA, the CDR3 is TGTGCCAGCAGCGTTGCCGGGACAGGGAATAATGAGCAGTTCTTC. This gives the protein CASSVAGTGNNEQFF.

The CDR3 bases are TGTGCCAGCAGCGCACCGCAGGGGGCTGGAAACACCATATATTTT. It encodes CASSAPQGAGNTIYF. The rearrangement joins TRBV9 to TRBJ1-3, with 7 bases aligning to TRBD1. Trimming at V came to 3 bases and at J to 2 bases, leaving 5 bases not matched to a gene. Germline loops: CDR1 SGDLS, CDR2 YYNGEE. The CDR3 has 15 amino acids. The full variable domain, its missing parts supplied by reference TRBV9 and TRBJ1-3, is DSGVTQTPKHLITATGQRVTLRCSPRSGDLSVYWYQQSLDQGLQFLIQYYNGEERAKGNILERFSAQQFPDLHSELNLSSLELGDSALYFCASSAPQGAGNTIYFGEGSWLTVV.

V usage is TRBV28 and J usage is TRBJ1-2; the D is unclear. With 6 bases removed from V and 2 bases from J, the gap between germline ends came to 16 bases. This CDR3 is 15 amino acids long. Germline CDR1 MDHEN, CDR2 SYDVKM. In DNA, the CDR3 is TGTGCCAGCAGCCCGATCCAGGCCCCAAACTATGGCTACACCTTC. Translation: CASSPIQAPNYGYTF.

CDR3 coding DNA: TGCGCCAGCAGCCAAGATTCAGGGACAGGGTGGGGCTACACCTTC. Protein: CASSQDSGTGWGYTF. The rearrangement links TRBV4-3 to TRBJ1-2; TRBD1 matches 9 bases. This CDR3 is 15 amino acids long. Unmatched junction bases numbered 7, after V lost 0 bases and J lost 8 bases. From germline, CDR1 is LGHNA and CDR2 YSLEER.

The gene calls are TRBV7-9 and TRBJ1-2; the match to TRBD1 covers 12 bases. This CDR3 spans 16 amino acids. The V segment lost 1 base and the J segment 5 bases; nucleotides outside the gene matches: 5. Looked up from germline, CDR1 is SEHNR and CDR2 is FQNEAQ (reference sequence). The CDR3 DNA reads as TGTGCCAGCAGCTTAGAGGCGGGACAGGGGGCTTATGGCTACACCTTC. Its translation is CASSLEAGQGAYGYTF.

CDR3 in amino acids: CASSIRAGSGRAFF. CDR3 DNA sequence: TGTGCCAGTAGTATTAGGGCGGGATCTGGACGGGCGTTCTTC. J is TRBJ2-1 and V is TRBV19; maybe TRBD2 (6 bases). V lost 3 bases and J 15 bases, leaving 21 bases between the germline ends. This CDR3 is built from 14 residues. CDR1 LNHDA and CDR2 SQIVND come from the germline V gene (reference sequence).

V usage is TRBV7-8 and J usage is TRBJ1-5, with 9 bases lining up with TRBD1. There are 15 residues in the CDR3. The V and J ends lost 4 bases and 5 bases, in that order; junction bases with no gene match: 6. From germline, CDR1 is SGHVS and CDR2 FQNEAQ. The CDR3 DNA reads as TGTGCCAGCAGCTACCGCGGGACAGGGCATCAGCCCCAGCATTTT. This translates into CASSYRGTGHQPQHF.

This chain uses TRBV7-2 with TRBJ1-4; 7 bases match TRBD1. V dropped 0 bases and J dropped 3; count of bases not matched to a gene: 4. The CDR3 runs 16 residues. The germline gives CDR1 SGHTA, CDR2 FQGNSA. The DNA of the CDR3 is TGTGCCAGCAGCTTAGCCCCCGGGACAGCTAATGAAAAACTGTTTTTT. Residues: CASSLAPGTANEKLFF.

This clone was observed a few times. The rearrangement links TRBV7-3 to TRBJ2-7; a possible D gene is TRBD1 (6 bases). Trimming stripped 1 base from V and 3 bases from J, with 22 bases between. Germline V CDR1 and CDR2: SGHTA, FQGTGA. The CDR3 is 18 amino acids. The CDR3 here is CASSLKTAGVGAVYEQYF. The CDR3 nucleotides read TGTGCCAGCAGCTTAAAAACCGCCGGCGTGGGGGCGGTCTACGAGCAGTACTTC.

The count of this clone is one. This rearrangement joins TRBV30 to TRBJ2-3; TRBD2 matches at 9 bases. Germline CDR1 is GTSNPN and CDR2 is SVGIG (reference sequence). V was clipped by 2 bases and J by 2 bases; unmatched bases: 2. The CDR3 covers 14 residues. DNA for the CDR3: TGTGCCTGGAGTCGGACTAGCGACACAGATACGCAGTATTTT. Translating gives CAWSRTSDTDTQYF.

The chain recombines TRBV5-1 with TRBJ2-2, with D possibly TRBD2 on 6 matching bases. The germline V gene encodes CDR1 SGHRS and CDR2 YFSETQ. This CDR3 has 18 amino acids. V gave up 2 bases and J gave up 4 bases, with 21 bases separating them. This chain's CDR3 is CASSFRLASEGSTGELFF. CDR3 DNA sequence: TGCGCCAGCAGCTTCCGGTTGGCTAGCGAGGGTAGCACCGGGGAGCTGTTTTTT.

The chain couples TRBV30 to TRBJ2-1, with D unresolved. The CDR3 loop spans 12 amino acids. The ends were cut back, 2 bases at V and 16 bases at J, with 18 bases in the middle. Germline CDR1 is GTSNPN and CDR2 is SVGIG (reference sequence). CDR3 sequence reads: CAWSPVGPSVFF. The CDR3 nucleotides are TGTGCCTGGAGTCCGGTCGGTCCATCTGTTTTCTTC.

This CDR3 reads CASTSRQGSYGYTF. In DNA form, the CDR3 reads TGTGCCAGCACCAGCCGACAGGGGAGTTATGGCTACACCTTC. The gene calls are TRBV6-5 and TRBJ1-2; 8 bases fit TRBD1. Germline assignment: CDR1 MNHEY and CDR2 SVGAGI. This CDR3 comprises 14 residues. V lost 7 bases, J lost 5 bases, and 9 bases stayed unmatched.

The chain is built from TRBV9 and TRBJ1-2; a possible D gene is TRBD1 (6 bases). Trimming took 4 bases from V and 6 from J, leaving 25 bases between them. CDR3 length equals 17 residues. Per germline, CDR1 SGDLS and CDR2 YYNGEE. The DNA of the CDR3 is TGTGCCAGCAGCCCGGGCGGTCAGGGGCGTAAGTTGGATGGCTACACCTTC. Residues: CASSPGGQGRKLDGYTF.

This chain uses TRBV7-6 with TRBJ2-1; a possible D gene is TRBD2 (6 bases). This CDR3 has 11 residues. V was pared by 3 bases and J by 13 bases, with 10 bases between. The germline gives CDR1 SGHVS, CDR2 FNYEAQ. The CDR3 is CASSLEGLQFF. In nucleotides, the CDR3 is TGTGCCAGCAGCTTGGAAGGACTACAGTTCTTC.

V and J are TRBV7-9 and TRBJ1-2; no firm D call. The CDR3 loop spans 12 amino acids. The germline V and J ends were trimmed by 3 bases and 6 bases, with 8 bases remaining between them. In germline, CDR1 is SEHNR, CDR2 FQNEAQ (reference sequence). The CDR3 is CASSFHSDGYTF. CDR3 bases: TGTGCCAGCAGCTTCCACTCTGATGGCTACACCTTC.

The genes are TRBV7-9 and TRBJ1-4; 7 positions match TRBD1. In germline, CDR1 is SEHNR, CDR2 FQNEAQ (reference sequence). The CDR3 length is 14 residues. Trimming took 5 bases from V and 5 from J; bases not matched to a gene: 5. This CDR3 is CASSPGQLNEKLFF. The CDR3 region has the DNA TGTGCCAGCAGCCCGGGACAGCTCAATGAAAAACTGTTTTTT.

This chain links TRBV4-3 with TRBJ2-7; TRBD1 matches at 9 bases. The CDR3 has 15 residues. The V gene end was trimmed by 3 bases and the J gene end by 2 bases; junction bases not matched to a gene: 5. The germline V gene has CDR1 LGHNA and CDR2 YSLEER. In nucleotides, the CDR3 is TGCGCCAGCAGCCACGGGACAGGGAAACCCTACGAGCAGTACTTC. This gives the protein CASSHGTGKPYEQYF.

This clone has only a few counts. The V gene is TRBV5-6, the J gene TRBJ1-6, with TRBD1 identical over 7 bases. The V segment lost 2 bases and the J segment 3 bases; nucleotides outside the gene matches: 11. CDR3 length: 18 amino acids. Germline V gene data show CDR1 as SGHDT and CDR2 as YYEEEE. The CDR3 DNA sequence: TGTGCCAGCAGCTTCCGTAGAGGGGGCAAGAGCTATAATTCACCCCTCCACTTT. Its protein product is CASSFRRGGKSYNSPLHF. The variable domain in full, completed from reference TRBV5-6 and TRBJ1-6, reads DAGVTQSPTHLIKTRGQQVTLRCSPKSGHDTVSWYQQALGQGPQFIFQYYEEEERQRGNFPDRFSGHQFPNYSSELNVNALLLGDSALYLCASSFRRGGKSYNSPLHFGNGTRLTVT.

Regarding this clone: An end of the junction does not agree with germline; a read error may underlie this. The chain joins TRBV5-4 to TRBJ2-3; 7 bases fit TRBD2. The CDR3 length is 12 residues. Germline assignment: CDR1 SGHNT and CDR2 YYREEE (reference sequence). The DNA for the CDR3 is TGTGCCAGCACCTCGCTTGGGGAGGGCCGGCATTTT. This sequence encodes CASTSLGEGRHF.

This chain joins TRBV7-9 and TRBJ2-7; 8 bases fit TRBD1. This CDR3 comprises 13 residues. CDR1 SEHNR and CDR2 FQNEAQ come from the germline V gene (reference sequence). The J segment lost 7 bases and the V segment lost 5 bases, leaving 7 bases of the junction unmatched. CDR3 amino acids: CASSLDRVGEQYF. CDR3 sequence (DNA): TGTGCCAGCAGCCTGGACAGGGTGGGGGAGCAGTACTTC.

The rearrangement uses TRBV28 and TRBJ2-1; tentative D call: TRBD1 (6 bases). Trimming removed 0 bases at V and 5 bases at J, with 14 bases between. Germline loops: CDR1 MDHEN, CDR2 SYDVKM. The CDR3 is 16 residues long. The chain's CDR3 is CASSLWGLGHHNEQFF. Here the CDR3 DNA reads TGTGCCAGCAGTTTATGGGGTTTGGGACACCACAATGAGCAGTTCTTC.